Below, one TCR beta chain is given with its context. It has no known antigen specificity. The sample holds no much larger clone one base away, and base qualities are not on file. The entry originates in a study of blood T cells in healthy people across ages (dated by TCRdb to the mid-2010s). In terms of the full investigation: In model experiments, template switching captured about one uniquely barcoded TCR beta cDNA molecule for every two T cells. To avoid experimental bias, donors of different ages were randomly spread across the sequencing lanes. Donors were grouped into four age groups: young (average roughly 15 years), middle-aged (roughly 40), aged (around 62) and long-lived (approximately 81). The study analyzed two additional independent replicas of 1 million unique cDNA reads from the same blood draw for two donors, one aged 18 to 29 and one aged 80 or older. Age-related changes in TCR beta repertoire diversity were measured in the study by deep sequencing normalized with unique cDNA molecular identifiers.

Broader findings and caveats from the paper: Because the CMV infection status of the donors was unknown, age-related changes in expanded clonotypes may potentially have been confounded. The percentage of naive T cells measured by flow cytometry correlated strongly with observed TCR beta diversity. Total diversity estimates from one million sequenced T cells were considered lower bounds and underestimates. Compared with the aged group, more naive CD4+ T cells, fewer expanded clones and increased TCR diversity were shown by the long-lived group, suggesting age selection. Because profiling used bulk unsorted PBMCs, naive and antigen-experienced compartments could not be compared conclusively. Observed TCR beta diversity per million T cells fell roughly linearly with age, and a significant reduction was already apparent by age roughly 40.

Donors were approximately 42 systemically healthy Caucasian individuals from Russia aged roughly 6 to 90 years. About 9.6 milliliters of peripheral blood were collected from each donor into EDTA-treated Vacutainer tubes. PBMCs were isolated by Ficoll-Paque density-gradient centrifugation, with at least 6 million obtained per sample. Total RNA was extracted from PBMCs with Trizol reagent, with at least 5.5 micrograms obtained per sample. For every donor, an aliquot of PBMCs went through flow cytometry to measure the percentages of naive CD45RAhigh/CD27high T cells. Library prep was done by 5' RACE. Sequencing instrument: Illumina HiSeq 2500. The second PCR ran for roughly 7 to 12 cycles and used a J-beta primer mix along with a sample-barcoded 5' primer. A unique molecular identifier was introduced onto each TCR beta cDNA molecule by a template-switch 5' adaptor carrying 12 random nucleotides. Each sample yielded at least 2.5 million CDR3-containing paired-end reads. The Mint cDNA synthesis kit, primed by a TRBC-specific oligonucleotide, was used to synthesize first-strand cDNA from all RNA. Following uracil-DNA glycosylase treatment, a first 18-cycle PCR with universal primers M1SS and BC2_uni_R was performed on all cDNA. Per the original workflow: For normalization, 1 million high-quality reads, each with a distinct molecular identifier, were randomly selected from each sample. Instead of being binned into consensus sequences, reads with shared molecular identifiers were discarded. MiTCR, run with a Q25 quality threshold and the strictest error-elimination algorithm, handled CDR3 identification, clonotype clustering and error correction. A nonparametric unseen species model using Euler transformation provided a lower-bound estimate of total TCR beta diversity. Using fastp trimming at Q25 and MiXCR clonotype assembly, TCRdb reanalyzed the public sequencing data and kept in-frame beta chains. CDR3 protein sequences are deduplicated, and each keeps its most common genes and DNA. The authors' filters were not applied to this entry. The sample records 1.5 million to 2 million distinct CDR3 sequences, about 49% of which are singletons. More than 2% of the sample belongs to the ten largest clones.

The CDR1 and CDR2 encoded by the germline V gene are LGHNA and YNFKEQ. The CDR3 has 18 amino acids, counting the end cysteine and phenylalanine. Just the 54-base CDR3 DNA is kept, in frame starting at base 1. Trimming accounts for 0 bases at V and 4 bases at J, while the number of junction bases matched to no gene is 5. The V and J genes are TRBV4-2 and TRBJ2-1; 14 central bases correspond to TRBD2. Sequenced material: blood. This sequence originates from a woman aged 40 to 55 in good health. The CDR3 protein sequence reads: CASSQETSGGAGYNEQFF. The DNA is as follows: TGTGCCAGCAGCCAAGAGACTAGCGGGGGGGCGGGATACAATGAGCAGTTCTTC.